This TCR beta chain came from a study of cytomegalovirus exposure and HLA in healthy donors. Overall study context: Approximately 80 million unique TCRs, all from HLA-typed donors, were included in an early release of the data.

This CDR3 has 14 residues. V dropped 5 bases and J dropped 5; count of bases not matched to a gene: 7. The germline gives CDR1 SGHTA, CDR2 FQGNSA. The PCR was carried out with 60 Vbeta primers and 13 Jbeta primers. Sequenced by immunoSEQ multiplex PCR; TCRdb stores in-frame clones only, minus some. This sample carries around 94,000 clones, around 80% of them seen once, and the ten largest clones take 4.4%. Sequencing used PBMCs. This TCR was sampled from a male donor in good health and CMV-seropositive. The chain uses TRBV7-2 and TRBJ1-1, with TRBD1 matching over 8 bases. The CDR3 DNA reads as TGTGCCAGCAGCCCCGGACAGGGTCGGACTGAAGCTTTCTTT. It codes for CASSPGQGRTEAFF.